The 32 T cell receptor beta chains presented below share a single source sample, sequenced in a study of lymphopenia after photon versus proton radiotherapy. This table comes from immunoSEQ multiplex PCR, and its TCRdb copy is limited to in-frame clones, with some not included. This sample has about 70,000 clones, with roughly 92% found just once. The sequencing used peripheral blood, collected from a patient treated with photon-based radiotherapy. Source of these receptors: a woman aged 40 to 55 with cholangiocarcinoma.

The V and J genes are TRBV5-5 and TRBJ2-7, with D perhaps matching TRBD2 (6 bases). V lost 3 bases, J lost 6 bases, and 19 bases lay in between. There are 15 residues in the CDR3. The germline V gene encodes CDR1 SGHKS and CDR2 YYEKEE (reference sequence). CDR3 nucleotide sequence: TGTGCCAGCAGCTCGGAAGGGGACGGGGGACGCGAGCAGTACTTC. Translation: CASSSEGDGGREQYF.

V usage is TRBV5-1 and J usage is TRBJ2-2, with D unclear. CDR3 size: 12 residues. Trimming pared 0 bases from V and 6 bases from J, leaving 3 bases between. Germline loops: CDR1 SGHRS, CDR2 YFSETQ. The CDR3 protein is CASSLEAGELFF. The CDR3, as DNA: TGCGCCAGCAGCTTGGAAGCCGGGGAGCTGTTTTTT. The whole variable domain, filled in from reference TRBV5-1 and TRBJ2-2, reads KAGVTQTPRYLIKTRGQQVTLSCSPISGHRSVSWYQQTPGQGLQFLFEYFSETQRNKGNFPGRFSGRQFSNSRSEMNVSTLELGDSALYLCASSLEAGELFFGEGSRLTVL.

This rearrangement joins TRBV6-6 to TRBJ1-1; D unresolved. This CDR3 region has 10 residues. CDR1 is MNHNY, CDR2 SVGAGI, per germline (reference sequence). Trimming stripped 6 bases from V and 10 bases from J, with 9 bases between. The CDR3 is CASREISAFF. Here the CDR3 DNA reads TGTGCCAGCAGGGAGATCTCAGCTTTCTTT.

The rearrangement links TRBV27 to TRBJ2-3, with 7 bases identical to TRBD1. From germline, CDR1 is MNHEY and CDR2 SMNVEV (reference sequence). CDR3 length equals 16 residues. Losses at the gene ends were 3 bases for V and 4 bases for J; bases not matched to a gene: 10. For the CDR3, the DNA is TGTGCCAGCAGTTTCTTCGGGACAGCGAGGGCAGATACGCAGTATTTT. It translates to CASSFFGTARADTQYF.

The chain recombines TRBV19 with TRBJ2-3; tentatively, D is TRBD1 (6 bases). This CDR3 is 13 amino acids long. V was clipped by 5 bases and J by 6 bases, with 12 bases between them. The germline V gene has CDR1 LNHDA and CDR2 SQIVND (reference sequence). The CDR3 spells CASSPQGLDTQYF. CDR3 bases: TGTGCCAGTAGTCCTCAGGGGCTGGATACGCAGTATTTT.

This sequence joins TRBV5-6 and TRBJ2-1; 7 nucleotides agree with TRBD2. V dropped 0 bases and J dropped 0; count of bases not matched to a gene: 0. CDR3 length: 15 amino acids. Looked up from germline, CDR1 is SGHDT and CDR2 is YYEEEE. The CDR3 is CASSLGGSSYNEQFF. CDR3 DNA sequence: TGTGCCAGCAGCTTGGGCGGGAGCTCCTACAATGAGCAGTTCTTC.

In nucleotides, the CDR3 is TGTGCCAGCTCACCAGGCAGTACTCTTAACTATGGCTACACCTTC. It specifies CASSPGSTLNYGYTF. This chain uses TRBV18 with TRBJ1-2; D is unclear. The CDR3 runs to 15 residues. Germline V gene data show CDR1 as KGHSH and CDR2 as LQKENI. The ends were cut back, 2 bases at V and 1 base at J, with 11 bases in the middle.

The gene calls are TRBV28 and TRBJ2-5; 12 bases are a match to TRBD1. Germline V lookup: CDR1 MDHEN, CDR2 SYDVKM. This CDR3 contains 17 residues. J gave up 5 bases and V 7 bases, and 14 bases lay outside the gene matches. The CDR3 here is CASTTSWGDRGRETQYF. As DNA, the CDR3 is TGTGCCAGCACCACTTCCTGGGGGGACAGGGGGCGGGAGACCCAGTACTTC. Based on the CDR3 plus reference TRBV28 and TRBJ2-5, the full variable domain is DVKVTQSSRYLVKRTGEKVFLECVQDMDHENMFWYRQDPGLGLRLIYFSYDVKMKEKGDIPEGYSVSREKKERFSLILESASTNQTSMYLCASTTSWGDRGRETQYFGPGTRLLVL.

This chain uses TRBV6-1 with TRBJ2-2; 7 nucleotides agree with TRBD1. The trim removed 8 bases at V and 2 bases at J, leaving 5 bases unmatched. Looked up from germline, CDR1 is MNHNS and CDR2 is SASEGT. The CDR3 has 14 residues. This CDR3 reads CASRGQVNTGELFF. In nucleotides, the CDR3 is TGTGCCAGCCGAGGACAGGTCAACACCGGGGAGCTGTTTTTT.

J is TRBJ1-1 and V is TRBV14; D may be TRBD1 (6 bases). Looked up from germline, CDR1 is SGHDN and CDR2 is FVKESK. Trimming pared 4 bases from V and 3 bases from J, leaving 18 bases between. The CDR3 contains 16 residues. This chain's CDR3 is CASSPLGGARDTEAFF. DNA for the CDR3: TGTGCCAGCAGCCCTCTAGGGGGAGCGAGGGACACTGAAGCTTTCTTT.

The genes are TRBV4-1 and TRBJ2-2, with 9 bases fitting TRBD2. The CDR3 runs to 17 residues. Germline-derived CDR1 and CDR2 are MGHRA and YSYEKL. J gave up 5 bases and V 4 bases, and 11 bases lay outside the gene matches. DNA for the CDR3: TGCGCCAGCAGCCTCATTATTCTAGCGGGATATACCGGGGAGCTGTTTTTT. Translated: CASSLIILAGYTGELFF.

The genes are TRBV19 and TRBJ1-6; perhaps TRBD1 as D (5 bases). The V gene's germline CDR1 is LNHDA and CDR2 SQIVND (reference sequence). V was clipped by 0 bases and J by 10 bases, with 13 bases between them. The CDR3 length is 15 residues. CDR3 sequence (DNA): TGTGCCAGTAGTATAGAATCAGGGTGGAGATCACCCCTCCACTTT. It yields the protein CASSIESGWRSPLHF.

CDR3 loop: CASSPLSGVHYGYTF. The CDR3 DNA reads as TGTGCCAGTAGTCCTCTTTCAGGGGTTCACTATGGCTACACCTTC. This chain joins TRBV19 and TRBJ1-2, with a tentative D call TRBD1 (6 bases). Germline V gene data show CDR1 as LNHDA and CDR2 as SQIVND (reference sequence). CDR3 length: 15 amino acids. Trimming pared 5 bases from V and 3 bases from J, leaving 16 bases between.

The rearrangement links TRBV2 to TRBJ2-3, with D perhaps TRBD2 (7 bases). V was clipped by 8 bases and J by 2 bases, with 14 bases between them. Germline CDR1 is SNHLY and CDR2 is FYNNEI. This CDR3 has 14 amino acids. The CDR3 DNA follows: TGTGCCAGCGGACTAGGGGGTAACACAGATACGCAGTATTTT. Its translation is CASGLGGNTDTQYF.

The gene calls are TRBV7-3 and TRBJ2-5; D not resolved. V gave up 0 bases and J gave up 2 bases, with 7 bases separating them. The CDR3 loop spans 14 amino acids. Germline loops: CDR1 SGHTA, CDR2 FQGTGA. The CDR3 reads CASSLTGGQETQYF. In nucleotides, the CDR3 is TGTGCCAGCAGCTTAACTGGCGGACAAGAGACCCAGTACTTC.

The sample holds one count of this clone. The rearrangement links TRBV9 to TRBJ2-3, with D tentatively TRBD1 (5 bases). The CDR3 sequence is 16 residues long. From germline, CDR1 is SGDLS and CDR2 YYNGEE. V was clipped by 0 bases and J by 3 bases, with 14 bases between them. DNA for the CDR3: TGTGCCAGCAGCGTAGATAGGGGCCTGGGGACAGATACGCAGTATTTT. Residues: CASSVDRGLGTDTQYF.

Note on this clone: Germline is not matched at one junction end, which may reflect a read error. The chain uses TRBV7-7 and TRBJ2-7, with D perhaps TRBD2 (7 bases). The germline gives CDR1 SSHAT, CDR2 FNYEAQ (reference sequence). The CDR3 consists of 14 residues. CDR3 nucleotide sequence: TGTGCTAGCAGCCCGAAGGGGGGGTCAGGCGAGCAGTACTTC. Translation: CASSPKGGSGEQYF.

The rearrangement uses TRBV6-1 and TRBJ1-2; tentatively, D is TRBD1 (5 bases). The length of the CDR3 is 13 residues. Germline CDR1 MNHNS, CDR2 SASEGT. Trimming cost V 6 bases and J 3 bases, with 11 bases left between them. The CDR3 DNA is TGTGCCAGCAGGGGTGGGACCTACTATGGCTACACCTTC. It translates to CASRGGTYYGYTF.

The V and J genes are TRBV27 and TRBJ2-7; D is unresolved. Trimming left V 6 bases short and J 7 bases short, with 19 bases between. Germline-derived CDR1 and CDR2 are MNHEY and SMNVEV (reference sequence). The CDR3 is 14 amino acids. The CDR3 nucleotides read TGTGCCAGCAGCAGCCGGTCTCCCGAAGGTGAGCAGTACTTC. Encoded protein: CASSSRSPEGEQYF.

The V gene is TRBV15, the J gene TRBJ2-3; 7 bases fit TRBD2. Germline V lookup: CDR1 LNHNV, CDR2 YYDKDF (reference sequence). There are 17 residues in the CDR3. The ends lost 5 bases at V and 0 bases at J; junction bases unmatched: 11. The CDR3 bases are TGTGCCACCAGCGGGACGGGGGGAACGGCTAGCACAGATACGCAGTATTTT. Amino acids: CATSGTGGTASTDTQYF. The whole variable domain, remainder taken from reference TRBV15 and TRBJ2-3, is DAMVIQNPRYQVTQFGKPVTLSCSQTLNHNVMYWYQQKSSQAPKLLFHYYDKDFNNEADTPDNFQSRRPNTSFCFLDIRSPGLGDTAMYLCATSGTGGTASTDTQYFGPGTRLTVL.

The gene calls are TRBV30 and TRBJ2-7, with D uncertain. V lost 4 bases to trimming and J lost 5 bases, with 12 bases between them. There are 12 residues in the CDR3. Germline V CDR1 and CDR2: GTSNPN, SVGIG (reference sequence). The DNA for the CDR3 is TGTGCCTGGACTCCTTCTCAGAACGAGCAGTACTTC. It is translated as CAWTPSQNEQYF.

The genes are TRBV25-1 and TRBJ1-1; perhaps TRBD1 as D (5 bases). CDR1 and CDR2 from the germline V gene are MGHDK and SYGVNS. The CDR3 sequence is 14 residues long. The V and J ends lost 5 bases and 1 base respectively, with 11 bases between them. The chain's CDR3 is CASSIQGRNTEAFF. CDR3 nucleotide sequence: TGTGCCAGCAGTATCCAGGGACGGAACACTGAAGCTTTCTTT.

The gene calls are TRBV30 and TRBJ2-7, with TRBD1 matching 7 bases. The CDR3 runs 14 residues. Germline assignment: CDR1 GTSNPN and CDR2 SVGIG (reference sequence). V lost 0 bases, J lost 2 bases, and 4 bases stayed unmatched. The CDR3 sequence: CAWSVGQGAYEQYF. CDR3 sequence (DNA): TGTGCCTGGAGTGTAGGGCAGGGGGCCTACGAGCAGTACTTC.

The V and J genes are TRBV5-4 and TRBJ2-7; 10 bases match TRBD1. V gave up 4 bases and J gave up 7 bases; unmatched junction bases: 11. The CDR3 loop spans 15 amino acids. Germline V gives CDR1 SGHNT, CDR2 YYREEE (reference sequence). The DNA of the CDR3 is TGTGCCAGCAGCCCGAGAGGGACAGGGGTCGGGGAGCAGTACTTC. Its protein product is CASSPRGTGVGEQYF. Combining the CDR3 with reference TRBV5-4 and TRBJ2-7 gives the whole variable domain ETGVTQSPTHLIKTRGQQVTLRCSSQSGHNTVSWYQQALGQGPQFIFQYYREEENGRGNFPPRFSGLQFPNYSSELNVNALELDDSALYLCASSPRGTGVGEQYFGPGTRLTVT.

The rearrangement links TRBV9 to TRBJ1-2; D is undetermined. The V gene's germline CDR1 is SGDLS and CDR2 YYNGEE. Trimming cost V 7 bases and J 7 bases, with 20 bases left between them. The length of the CDR3 is 14 residues. CDR3 DNA sequence: TGTGCCAGCGGCGAACCGGCCCGATGGAGTGGCTACACCTTC. Translating gives CASGEPARWSGYTF. The full variable domain, completed using reference TRBV9 and TRBJ1-2, is DSGVTQTPKHLITATGQRVTLRCSPRSGDLSVYWYQQSLDQGLQFLIQYYNGEERAKGNILERFSAQQFPDLHSELNLSSLELGDSALYFCASGEPARWSGYTFGSGTRLTVV.

The chain employs TRBV5-1 and TRBJ1-4, with TRBD1 matching over 9 bases. Trimming took 3 bases from V and 0 from J; bases not matched to a gene: 9. This CDR3 region has 18 residues. The germline V gene encodes CDR1 SGHRS and CDR2 YFSETQ. CDR3 in DNA: TGCGCCAGCAGCTCCCCTACAGGGGGCCTTGCAACTAATGAAAAACTGTTTTTT. It encodes CASSSPTGGLATNEKLFF.

The gene calls are TRBV5-1 and TRBJ2-2; either TRBD1 or TRBD2 may supply D (6 bases each). With 4 bases removed from V and 5 bases from J, the gap between germline ends came to 12 bases. CDR1 is SGHRS and CDR2 is YFSETQ in the germline V gene. The CDR3 totals 14 residues. DNA for the CDR3: TGCGCCAGCAGCCAACAGGGAGGAACCGGGGAGCTGTTTTTT. This encodes CASSQQGGTGELFF.

V is TRBV28 and J is TRBJ1-5; D unclear. Germline V gives CDR1 MDHEN, CDR2 SYDVKM. There are 12 residues in the CDR3. Trimming removed 5 bases from V and 7 bases from J, with 9 bases in between. The CDR3 loop is CASSPNTQPQHF. The CDR3 DNA sequence: TGTGCCAGCAGTCCTAACACACAGCCCCAGCATTTT. Looking up the rest from reference TRBV28 and TRBJ1-5 gives the full variable domain: DVKVTQSSRYLVKRTGEKVFLECVQDMDHENMFWYRQDPGLGLRLIYFSYDVKMKEKGDIPEGYSVSREKKERFSLILESASTNQTSMYLCASSPNTQPQHFGDGTRLSIL.

In this sample, this clone turned up a few times. CDR3 loop: CAWRGPNPTTEAFF. The DNA for the CDR3 is TGTGCCTGGAGGGGACCGAACCCTACCACTGAAGCTTTCTTT. The chain is built from TRBV30 and TRBJ1-1; the D gene is possibly TRBD1 (5 bases). The CDR3 totals 14 residues. V lost 3 bases to trimming and J lost 4 bases, with 15 bases between them. In germline, CDR1 is GTSNPN, CDR2 SVGIG (reference sequence).

V usage is TRBV28 and J usage is TRBJ1-1; no reliable D call. Per the germline V gene, CDR1 is MDHEN and CDR2 is SYDVKM. This CDR3 is built from 11 residues. The CDR3 spells CAVVTDTEAFF. The CDR3 region has the DNA TGTGCGGTGGTAACCGACACTGAAGCTTTCTTT.

V usage is TRBV5-1 and J usage is TRBJ1-1; D call uncertain. The CDR3 loop spans 16 amino acids. In germline, CDR1 is SGHRS, CDR2 YFSETQ. Trimming removed 0 bases from V and 5 bases from J, with 17 bases in between. Here the CDR3 reads CASSLGTGPSKTEAFF. The CDR3 DNA follows: TGCGCCAGCAGCTTGGGTACGGGCCCATCGAAAACTGAAGCTTTCTTT. The entire variable domain, with the rest obtained from reference TRBV5-1 and TRBJ1-1, is as follows: KAGVTQTPRYLIKTRGQQVTLSCSPISGHRSVSWYQQTPGQGLQFLFEYFSETQRNKGNFPGRFSGRQFSNSRSEMNVSTLELGDSALYLCASSLGTGPSKTEAFFGQGTRLTVV.

This clone was seen just once. The V call is TRBV6-5, the J call TRBJ1-1, with TRBD1 as a possible D gene (5 bases). The germline V and J ends were trimmed by 0 bases and 1 base, with 12 bases remaining between them. The CDR3 loop spans 16 amino acids. Per the germline V gene, CDR1 is MNHEY and CDR2 is SVGAGI. In nucleotides, the CDR3 is TGTGCCAGCAGTTACTCGACAGCTCTACAGAACACTGAAGCTTTCTTT. Translated, it gives CASSYSTALQNTEAFF.